One T cell receptor (beta chain) is described in this entry. The antigen is unknown. These data belong to a study of memory CD4+ T cells and cytomegalovirus serostatus. About the study: Donors were healthy Belgian adults, several CMV seropositive and 20 to 30 seronegative. Points from the study as a whole: CD4+ memory repertoires contained about two fifths of the roughly 160 reported CMV TCRbeta sequences.

The germline CDR1 and CDR2 sequences are MGHRA and YSYEKL. Trimming took 4 bases from V and 7 from J, leaving 13 bases between them. The CDR3 totals 13 residues. Libraries were prepared by immunoSEQ multiplex PCR; TCRdb keeps only in-frame clonotypes and omits some of them. Altogether some 50,000 clones are present, about 70% being singletons, with the ten largest covering around 1.2%. The sort gate was single viable CD3+CD4+CD8-CD45RO+ cells for memory CD4+ T cells. Donors' CMV status reflects serum IgG against pp150, pp28, p38, p52. The source material was memory CD4+ T cells from blood. The TCR originated in an adult in good health and CMV-seropositive. This rearrangement joins TRBV4-1 to TRBJ2-5, with D unclear. The CDR3 bases are TGCGCCAGCAGCCCGGGCCCACGCGGGACCCAGTACTTC. It yields the protein CASSPGPRGTQYF.